This TCR beta chain was recorded in a study of spatial heterogeneity in lung cancer. Study-wide findings and caveats: More often at tumor resection than at routine follow-up, ubiquitous expanded tumor TCRs were detected in the blood.

From the 5' RACE reads, TCRdb called clonotypes with MiXCR, one entry per CDR3 protein. The data hold some 80,000 distinct CDR3 sequences, with around 7.8% observed a single time. Time point denoted: sample taken at primary tumor resection. Donation came from 70 or so patients with untreated early-stage non-small cell lung cancer. No cells were sorted before sequencing. The whole RNA sequenced was extracted from tumor, nontumor lung or frozen PBMC. The junction had 6 bases not matched to a gene; V was cut back by 8 bases and J by 0 bases. The length of the CDR3 is 14 residues. Germline CDR1 and CDR2: SGHRS and YFSETQ. This clonotype was observed many times. Its cognate antigen is unknown.

The V gene is TRBV5-1, the J gene TRBJ2-7; 9 positions match TRBD1. Specimen: PBMCs, collected at surgery. This receptor was obtained from a male donor with early-stage non-small cell lung cancer. The DNA of the CDR3 is TGCGCCAGTCGGACAGGGGTTGCCTCCTACGAGCAGTACTTC. Its protein product is CASRTGVASYEQYF.